This T cell receptor beta chain is drawn from a study of STAT5B mutations in CD4+ large granular lymphocyte leukemia. In the study overall: The CDR3 'QG' motif was associated with a particular HLA allele among healthy donors. Broader study findings: Main leukemic clonotypes were patient-specific, but 25% appeared at low frequency elsewhere. Patient CD4-sorted repertoires looked more clonal than healthy CD4+ repertoires, even without putative leukemic clones.

The repertoire was sequenced with immunoSEQ multiplex PCR; TCRdb's copy has only in-frame clones and lacks some. Counted here are about 31,000 clones, roughly 72% occurring once; the ten biggest clones make up roughly 2%. Points on this clone: Its target is not known.

Sequencing used CD4+ T cells from blood buffy coats. The sequence was collected from a human donor in good health.

The CDR3 coding sequence is TGCAGCGTTGAAGGGACGAACCAAGAGACCCAGTACTTC. It is translated as CSVEGTNQETQYF. V is TRBV29-1 and J is TRBJ2-5, with D uncertain. Germline CDR1 SQVTM, CDR2 ANQGSEA. The CDR3 loop spans 13 amino acids. V lost 1 base and J 0 bases, leaving 6 bases between the germline ends.